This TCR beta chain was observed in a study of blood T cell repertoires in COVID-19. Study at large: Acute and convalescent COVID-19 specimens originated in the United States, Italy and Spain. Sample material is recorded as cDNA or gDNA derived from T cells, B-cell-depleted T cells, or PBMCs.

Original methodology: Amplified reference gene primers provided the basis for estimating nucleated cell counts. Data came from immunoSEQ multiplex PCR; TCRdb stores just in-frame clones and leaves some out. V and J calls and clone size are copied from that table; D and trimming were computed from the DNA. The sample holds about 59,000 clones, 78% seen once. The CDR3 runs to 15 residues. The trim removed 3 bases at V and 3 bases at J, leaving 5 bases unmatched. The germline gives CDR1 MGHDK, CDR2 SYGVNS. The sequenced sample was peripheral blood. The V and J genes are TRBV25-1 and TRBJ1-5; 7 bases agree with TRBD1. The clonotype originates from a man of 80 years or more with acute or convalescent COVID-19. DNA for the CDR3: TGTGCCAGCAGTGATGATGACAGGGCCAATCAGCCCCAGCATTTT. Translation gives CASSDDDRANQPQHF.